Included here is one T cell receptor beta chain sequence, with context. It lacks a known antigen. Per-base quality was not reported, and no clone a single base away is much larger than it. The record originates from a study of T cell changes during pregnancy in multiple sclerosis (dated by TCRdb to between 2017 and 2020). Notes on the research overall: In women with multiple sclerosis, the researchers looked at how the T cell repertoire shifted as pregnancy progressed.

Library preparation employed the immunoSEQ multiplex PCR assay. TCRdb provides this immuneACCESS table in a form limited to in-frame rearrangements. Some clones are lacking; in checked studies, under half of them reflect an unresolved V gene, and why the rest are absent is not known. A total of about 44,000 clones appear in this sample, around 90% of them only once. Over 0.5% of the sample lies in the top ten. This sequence originates from a female donor with multiple sclerosis, enrolled in a pregnancy study. The sequencing used CD4+ T cells from peripheral blood mononuclear cells, collected in the third trimester of pregnancy.

In nucleotides, the sequence is TGTGCCAGCAGTGGATTAGTGAGCTCCGAGCAGTACTTC. This yields the protein CASSGLVSSEQYF. The chain is assembled from TRBV2 and TRBJ2-7; no confident D gene assignment can be made. Trimming takes 4 bases from V and 6 bases from J, and the germline ends sit 13 bases apart. CDR1 and CDR2, per the germline V gene, are SNHLY and FYNNEI. Inclusive of the bounding cysteine and phenylalanine, the CDR3 is 13 residues long. Just the 39-base CDR3 DNA is kept, in frame starting at base 1.